This passage covers 27 T cell receptor beta chains from one sample sequenced in a study of tumor-infiltrating lymphocytes in primary liver carcinoma. A constant-region primer primed TCR beta cDNA synthesis from about 0.45 ug of total RNA. Three rounds of nested multiplex PCR with slightly modified ARM-PCR produced TCR beta libraries. With TRBV1-TRBV30 forward primers and a C-beta reverse primer, the first two PCR rounds were run for 9 to 10 cycles each. TCRdb processed the multiplex PCR reads anew with MiXCR; each CDR3 protein has one entry. In the table there are roughly 200,000 distinct CDR3 sequences, 85% of which are singletons. Co-extracting RNA and DNA was done with about 18-33 mg of unsorted bulk tissue as input. The sample consisted of tumor tissue from primary liver carcinoma. These receptors were obtained from a man between 35 and 55 years old with primary liver carcinoma and hepatitis B virus infection.

In regard to this clonotype: This may be a read error, as it is one base from a much larger clone. CDR3 loop: CASSHQDSTQETQYF. The CDR3 nucleotides are TGCGCCAGCAGCCACCAGGACAGTACCCAAGAGACCCAGTACTTC. The J gene is TRBJ2-5, the V gene TRBV5-1; possibly TRBD1 for D (6 bases). Per the germline V gene, CDR1 is SGHRS and CDR2 is YFSETQ. This CDR3 is 15 amino acids long. V was cut by 4 bases and J by 1 base, with 14 bases left in between.

This clonotype was recorded many times. As DNA, the CDR3 is TGTGCCAGCCAACCGAACAGACAAGCTTACAATGAGCAGTTCTTC. Amino acids: CASQPNRQAYNEQFF. The J gene is TRBJ2-1, the V gene TRBV12-3 or TRBV12-4; D is undetermined. Trimming shortened V by 8 bases and J by 4 bases, and 18 bases separated the two germline ends. The CDR3 loop spans 15 amino acids.

The chain has TRBV4-3 and TRBJ2-2, with D possibly matching TRBD1 (5 bases). CDR1 is LGHNA and CDR2 is YSLEER in the germline V gene. The CDR3 consists of 19 residues. V dropped 4 bases and J dropped 4 bases, with 25 bases sitting between them. CDR3 coding DNA: TGCGCCAGCAGCCTCCGAAGCCCGTCAAGGGGCGGCTCCACCGGGGAGCTGTTTTTT. Its translation is CASSLRSPSRGGSTGELFF.

Comment on this clonotype: A read error may explain this, as a much larger clone is one base away. This chain connects TRBV5-1 to TRBJ2-4; TRBD2 aligns across 14 bases. This CDR3 has 18 residues. Trimming at V came to 4 bases and at J to 8 bases, leaving 14 bases not matched to a gene. Germline lookup yields CDR1 SGHRS and CDR2 YFSETQ. CDR3 DNA sequence: TGCGCCAGCAGCGGAGGGACTAGCGGGAGAATCGGCGGATACATTCAGTACTTC. This sequence encodes CASSGGTSGRIGGYIQYF.

With respect to this clonotype: A read error may be the cause here, since a much bigger clone is one base away. The chain carries TRBV7-9 and TRBJ1-4; a weak D match, TRBD1 (6 bases). The germline gives CDR1 SEHNR, CDR2 FQNEAQ (reference sequence). The CDR3 extends over 15 amino acids. The CDR3: CAISAHRVLHEKLFF. CDR3 DNA: TGTGCCATCAGCGCCCACAGGGTATTGCATGAAAAACTGTTTTTT.

This clonotype was seen a handful of times. The junction departs from the called germline gene at one end, perhaps through a read error. The chain carries TRBV6-6 and TRBJ2-5, with D unresolved. CDR1 MNHNY and CDR2 SVGAGI come from the germline V gene (reference sequence). This CDR3 has 12 residues. CDR3 protein: CASSLTVDTQHF. The CDR3 bases are TGTGCCAGCAGCTTGACGGTAGATACCCAGCACTTC.

Turning to this clonotype: The junction departs from the called germline gene at one end, perhaps through a read error. V is TRBV6-2 or TRBV6-3 and J is TRBJ1-5; D is undetermined. The germline CDR1 and CDR2 sequences are MNHEY and SVGEGT. CDR3 length: 14 residues. DNA of the CDR3: TGTGCCAGCAGTGCCCGACGGAGAGATCAGTCCCAGGATTTT. The encoded protein is CASSARRRDQSQDF.

The V gene is TRBV6-2 or TRBV6-3, the J gene TRBJ2-1; the D is unclear. Germline lookup yields CDR1 MNHEY and CDR2 SVGEGT. The CDR3 has 11 amino acids. V lost 10 bases and J lost 9, with 13 bases in between. CDR3 DNA: TGTGCCAACAGAACTGGATTTGAGCAGTTCTTC. Translating gives CANRTGFEQFF.

Details on this clonotype: One end of the junction is discordant with germline, which a read error may explain. This rearrangement joins TRBV6-2 or TRBV6-3 to TRBJ1-5, with a possible D match to TRBD1 (6 bases). The CDR3 is 17 residues long. CDR1 and CDR2 (germline): MNHEY, SVGEGT. Here the CDR3 reads CASSYSPYRDSSQPQHF. CDR3 coding DNA: TGTGCCAGCAGTTACTCCCCTTACAGGGATAGTAGTCAGCCCCAACATTTT.

A word on this clonotype: Relative to the germline gene, one junction end is altered; a read error may explain this. J is TRBJ2-3 and V is TRBV5-1; D is unclear. Looked up from germline, CDR1 is SGHRS and CDR2 is YFSETQ. This CDR3 contains 15 residues. The CDR3 sequence: CASSLASATTDTQYF. The CDR3 region has the DNA TGCGCTAGCAGCTTGGCCAGCGCCACCACAGATACGCAGTATTTT. The variable domain in full, completed from reference TRBV5-1 and TRBJ2-3, reads KAGVTQTPRYLIKTRGQQVTLSCSPISGHRSVSWYQQTPGQGLQFLFEYFSETQRNKGNFPGRFSGRQFSNSRSEMNVSTLELGDSALYLCASSLASATTDTQYFGPGTRLTVL.

On this clonotype: One end of the junction is discordant with germline, which a read error may explain. The V gene is TRBV10-3, the J gene TRBJ2-2, with 8 bases matching TRBD2. The CDR3 runs to 13 residues. The V gene's germline CDR1 is ENHRY and CDR2 SYGVKD. CDR3 loop: CAITGTSGGELYF. As DNA, the CDR3 is TGTGCCATCACCGGGACTAGTGGCGGGGAGCTGTATTTT.

The genes are TRBV29-1 and TRBJ1-1, with a possible D match to TRBD1 (5 bases). CDR1 and CDR2 (germline): SQVTM, ANQGSEA. The CDR3 sequence is 14 residues long. V gave up 6 bases and J gave up 5 bases, with 19 bases separating them. CDR3 nucleotides: TGCAGCGTAGATTCGGCAGGGAGTTTTACTGAAGCTTTCTTT. Protein sequence: CSVDSAGSFTEAFF.

Details on this clonotype: One end of the junction varies from germline; a read error may be responsible. CDR3 residues: CDWSALGLAGERIEQFF. Written as DNA, the CDR3 is TGTGACTGGAGTGCCCTGGGACTAGCGGGAGAAAGGATTGAGCAGTTCTTC. The chain has TRBV30 and TRBJ2-1, with 14 positions matching TRBD2. Germline loops: CDR1 GTSNPN, CDR2 SVGIG (reference sequence). The CDR3 has 17 residues. Full variable domain (remainder filled in from reference TRBV30 and TRBJ2-1): SQTIHQWPATLVQPVGSPLSLECTVEGTSNPNLYWYRQAAGRGLQLLFYSVGIGQISSEVPQNLSASRPQDRQFILSSKKLLLSDSGFYLCDWSALGLAGERIEQFFGPGTRLTVL.

As for this clonotype: The conserved phenylalanine or tryptophan normally closing the CDR3 is absent here, so this likely arose from a read error. The chain employs TRBV4-1 and TRBJ2-7, with 9 bases that match TRBD1. The length of the CDR3 is 16 residues. Germline CDR1 reads MGHRA; CDR2 reads YSYEKL. CDR3 nucleotides: TGCGCCAGTAGCCCACGGGACAGGGCTAGTTTGTACGAGCAGTACTTA. Encoded protein: CASSPRDRASLYEQYL.

Notes on this clonotype: Since no conserved phenylalanine or tryptophan closes the CDR3, a read error is the likely cause. The rearrangement uses TRBV29-1 and TRBJ2-3; 9 bases line up with TRBD1. There are 14 residues in the CDR3. Germline loops: CDR1 SQVTM, CDR2 ANQGSEA. V trimming: 5 bases; J trimming: 4 bases; junction bases outside the gene matches: 7. The DNA for the CDR3 is TGCAGCGTTTCCTGGACAGGGGAATCAGATACGCAGTATTTG. This encodes CSVSWTGESDTQYL.

Worth noting for this clonotype: Lacking the conserved final phenylalanine or tryptophan, this CDR3 likely reflects a read error. The chain is built from TRBV4-3 and TRBJ1-2, with a weak D call TRBD1 (5 bases). The germline V gene encodes CDR1 LGHNA and CDR2 YSLEER. CDR3 length: 15 amino acids. CDR3 sequence: CASSQTPGGSYDYTV. The CDR3 DNA sequence: TGCGCCAGCAGCCAGACTCCCGGGGGATCCTATGACTACACCGTC.

The rearrangement joins TRBV4-2 to TRBJ2-5, with D uncertain. The CDR3 length is 15 residues. In germline, CDR1 is LGHNA, CDR2 YNFKEQ. Trimming removed 0 bases at V and 12 bases at J, with 20 bases between. The CDR3 region has the DNA TGTGCCAGCAGCCAAGACCTGGGATCGGTGGAGTCTAAGTACTTC. Translation gives CASSQDLGSVESKYF.

For this clonotype: Sequence at one end of the junction differs from germline and may be a read error. V and J are TRBV6-5 and TRBJ1-1, with a tentative D call TRBD1 (6 bases). The CDR3 has 17 residues. Looked up from germline, CDR1 is MNHEY and CDR2 is SVGAGI. CDR3 DNA sequence: TGTGCCAGCAGTCCCCTCACGGGGGCGGTAGGTATCGCTGAAGCTCTCTTT. It is translated as CASSPLTGAVGIAEALF.

About this clonotype: The CDR3 does not end in the conserved phenylalanine or tryptophan, so this is likely a read error. No DNA is shown, since the ends of the CDR3 on it are uncertain; the CDR3 is the one TCRdb lists. V is TRBV11-1 and J is TRBJ1-2. Germline V CDR1 and CDR2: SGHAT, FQDESV (reference sequence). The CDR3 length equals 13 residues, ends included. This chain's CDR3 is CASSLVHNYGYTV.

The J gene is TRBJ1-5, the V gene TRBV30; D not certain. The CDR3 has 13 residues. Germline lookup yields CDR1 GTSNPN and CDR2 SVGIG (reference sequence). Trimming took off 3 bases at V and 4 bases at J, with 10 bases between the two ends. The CDR3 region is CAWSYRENQPQHF. DNA for the CDR3: TGTGCCTGGAGCTATAGGGAAAATCAGCCCCAGCATTTT.

Concerning this clonotype: The junction differs from germline at one of its ends, possibly a read error. This rearrangement joins TRBV6-6 to TRBJ1-2; 7 positions agree with TRBD1. CDR3 length equals 14 residues. Per germline, CDR1 MNHNY and CDR2 SVGAGI (reference sequence). For the CDR3, the DNA is TGTGCCAGCAATCCCGACAGGGACTTCTATGACTACACCTTC. Translating it yields CASNPDRDFYDYTF.

Note on this clonotype: Compared with germline, one end of the junction differs, possibly owing to a read error. The CDR3 bases are TGTAGCGTTGGGATTAGCACGGCGAACACCGGGGAGCTGTTTTTT. Amino acid sequence: CSVGISTANTGELFF. V is TRBV29-1 and J is TRBJ2-2, with TRBD2 as a possible D gene (5 bases). Germline-derived CDR1 and CDR2 are SQVTM and ANQGSEA. CDR3 length: 15 amino acids.

Concerning this clonotype itself: A read error may account for a junction end that differs from germline. V and J are TRBV7-8 and TRBJ2-7; a possible D gene is TRBD2 (6 bases). CDR3 size: 15 residues. Per germline, CDR1 SGHVS and CDR2 FQNEAQ. Here the CDR3 reads CANSLARGRVYEQYF. For the CDR3, the DNA is TGTGCCAACAGCTTAGCGCGGGGCCGGGTCTACGAGCAGTACTTC. The full variable domain, in which reference TRBV7-8 and TRBJ2-7 provide the parts outside the CDR3, is GAGVSQSPRYKVAKRGQDVALRCDPISGHVSLFWYQQALGQGPEFLTYFQNEAQLDKSGLPSDRFFAERPEGSVSTLKIQRTQQEDSAVYLCANSLARGRVYEQYFGPGTRLTVT.

Sample share makes this clonotype medium-sized. V is TRBV6-6 and J is TRBJ1-1, with 8 positions matching TRBD1. CDR3 length equals 13 residues. The V gene's germline CDR1 is MNHNY and CDR2 SVGAGI (reference sequence). Germline trimming cut 2 bases from V and 4 bases from J; bases unmatched to any gene: 0. This CDR3 reads CASSYTGGTEAFF. The CDR3 region has the DNA TGTGCCAGCAGTTACACAGGGGGCACTGAAGCTTTCTTT.

A word on this clonotype: Being one base from a much bigger clone, this may be a read error. V gene TRBV5-1 combines with J gene TRBJ2-1; 9 nucleotides match TRBD1. The CDR3 consists of 18 residues. Germline assignment: CDR1 SGHRS and CDR2 YFSETQ. CDR3 protein: CASGLLGQGIGRDNEQFF. The CDR3 DNA is TGCGCCAGCGGCTTGCTGGGACAGGGTATCGGACGGGACAATGAGCAGTTCTTC.

Remarks on this clonotype: The junction and the germline gene differ at one end; a read error may be behind it. The chain couples TRBV6-6 to TRBJ2-1; 7 bases line up with TRBD1. The CDR3 has 14 residues. The V gene's germline CDR1 is MNHNY and CDR2 SVGAGI (reference sequence). DNA for the CDR3: TGTACCAGCAGTTATGGGCAGGGGGACGACGAGCAGTTCTTC. Translating it yields CTSSYGQGDDEQFF.

Worth noting for this clonotype: The junction differs from germline at one of its ends, possibly a read error. The V call is TRBV29-1, the J call TRBJ2-1; either TRBD1 or TRBD2 may supply D (5 bases each). The CDR3 extends over 14 amino acids. CDR1 and CDR2 (germline): SQVTM, ANQGSEA. The CDR3 protein is CSARGRVGGDDQFF. DNA for the CDR3: TGCAGCGCTCGAGGCAGGGTTGGAGGCGATGATCAGTTCTTC.